This T cell receptor beta chain was profiled in a study of graft-versus-host responses after intestinal transplantation. About this clone itself: Its target is not known. Relative to the germline gene, one junction end is altered; a read error may explain this.

This CDR3 contains 14 residues. CDR1 is LNHDA and CDR2 is SQIVND in the germline V gene (reference sequence). Here immunoSEQ multiplex PCR was the method, and the copy in TCRdb shows in-frame clones only, minus some. Of about 97,000 clones listed, 90% are singletons. Study-level results: The study found high graft-versus-host to host-versus-graft clonal ratios in allografts of patients with graft-donor T cell macrochimerism. Early post-transplant HvG declines tracked with peak circulating GvH clone levels. Recipient marrow held GvH clones, some first seen in ileum or blood.

The rearrangement joins TRBV19 to TRBJ2-7; 10 bases align to TRBD1. The clonotype originates from a human patient who received an intestinal transplant, so some T cells may come from the graft donor. This specimen consisted of PBMCs, obtained approximately 470 days after intestinal transplant. CDR3 protein: CAAGQGRNTYEQYF. The CDR3 DNA reads as TGCGCCGCGGGACAGGGGAGAAATACATACGAGCAGTACTTC.